The 9 T cell receptor beta chains below all came from one sample that was sequenced in a study of OX40 agonist ivuxolimab in advanced cancers. The method was immunoSEQ multiplex PCR; TCRdb's version includes in-frame clones alone and lacks a portion of them. The data contain some 71,000 clones, roughly 85% of them singletons. Sample: CD4+ or CD8+ T cells sorted from blood, taken in a trial of the OX40 agonist ivuxolimab. The source of these receptors is an adult with an advanced solid tumor such as melanoma, head and neck, liver or kidney cancer.

This clone was seen a few times. This chain links TRBV11-2 with TRBJ2-1; D is possibly TRBD2 (7 bases). V was pared by 5 bases and J by 2 bases, with 19 bases between. Germline CDR1 reads SGHAT; CDR2 reads FQNNGV. CDR3 length: 17 residues. The CDR3 sequence: CASSTSRAGAAYNEQFF. The CDR3 nucleotides are TGTGCCAGCAGCACAAGCCGGGCGGGGGCGGCCTACAATGAGCAGTTCTTC.

The table lists this clone with a count of one. The genes are TRBV7-2 and TRBJ2-5; D is uncertain. V shed 5 bases and J shed 7 bases, with 8 bases lying between them. Germline V gives CDR1 SGHTA, CDR2 FQGNSA. CDR3 size: 11 residues. The CDR3 sequence is CASSLRLTQYF. In DNA form, the CDR3 reads TGTGCCAGCAGCCTACGTTTGACCCAGTACTTC.

The chain employs TRBV6-5 and TRBJ2-7; no reliable D call. V was pared by 2 bases and J by 5 bases, with 4 bases between. Germline loops: CDR1 MNHEY, CDR2 SVGAGI. This CDR3 spans 11 amino acids. Here the CDR3 reads CASSYSHEQYF. The CDR3 DNA follows: TGTGCCAGCAGTTACAGTCACGAGCAGTACTTC.

This chain links TRBV28 with TRBJ1-2; 7 bases map to TRBD1. Germline-derived CDR1 and CDR2 are MDHEN and SYDVKM. J lost 4 bases, V lost 8 bases, and 13 bases had no gene match. The CDR3 length is 15 residues. The CDR3 DNA is TGTGCCAGCGCCGACGGACAGGCTCACCGCTATGGCTACACCTTC. Its translation: CASADGQAHRYGYTF.

The rearrangement uses TRBV11-3 and TRBJ2-2; D is possibly TRBD2 (5 bases). The V end lost 6 bases, the J end lost 4 bases, and 12 bases lay between the germline ends. CDR1 and CDR2 (germline): SGHNT, YENEEA. This CDR3 spans 14 amino acids. CDR3 in DNA: TGTGCCAGCAGTGGGAGCAGATCCACCGGGGAGCTGTTTTTT. This sequence encodes CASSGSRSTGELFF.

The chain employs TRBV2 and TRBJ2-3; no firm D call. Germline V gene sequence: CDR1 SNHLY, CDR2 FYNNEI. The ends were cut back, 8 bases at V and 0 bases at J, with 9 bases in the middle. CDR3 length equals 13 residues. The CDR3 is CASPRPSTDTQYF. The CDR3 DNA is TGTGCCAGCCCCCGACCCAGCACAGATACGCAGTATTTT.

This chain uses TRBV7-2 with TRBJ2-3; 7 bases are shared with TRBD2. After removal of 2 bases from V and 3 bases from J, the junction contained 2 bases not matched to a gene. The CDR3 contains 14 residues. The germline V gene encodes CDR1 SGHTA and CDR2 FQGNSA. The CDR3 nucleotides are TGTGCCAGCAGCTTACAGCGGGAAACAGATACGCAGTATTTT. As protein: CASSLQRETDTQYF.

The rearrangement uses TRBV7-2 and TRBJ1-1; D may be TRBD1 (6 bases). The V end was cut by 3 bases, the J end by 8 bases, with 13 bases between. The CDR3 covers 13 residues. Germline CDR1 SGHTA, CDR2 FQGNSA. CDR3: CASSFTQQGEAFF. The CDR3 nucleotides are TGTGCCAGCAGCTTCACCCAACAGGGCGAAGCTTTCTTT.

The chain has TRBV5-1 and TRBJ1-1; 9 bases line up with TRBD1. V lost 4 bases to trimming and J lost 5 bases; unmatched junction nucleotides: 6. This CDR3 spans 14 amino acids. The germline gives CDR1 SGHRS, CDR2 YFSETQ. In DNA form, the CDR3 reads TGCGCCAGCAGCCCACAGGGGGCGAGGACTGAAGCTTTCTTT. It encodes CASSPQGARTEAFF.